This section outlines one T cell receptor beta chain sequence together with its context. Its antigen remains undetermined. No much larger clone exists at a distance of one base, and base qualities are not known. What this sample's time point label stands for: pretreatment peripheral blood. A total of 25 to 35 patients with locally advanced or metastatic urothelial carcinoma, treated at Memorial Sloan Kettering on a trial protocol, made up the cohort. Peripheral blood mononuclear cells were collected pretreatment and during treatment, with between 1 and 8 total time points per patient. The Qiagen DNeasy Blood extraction kit was used to purify genomic DNA from total PBMCs and tumor samples. PBMCs were collected pretreatment and during treatment, and were isolated and stored as previously described. The source of the sample is a study of PD-L1 blockade in urothelial cancer (dated by TCRdb to 2016 to 2017). Regarding the research as a whole: All patients started therapy around 2014 and received atezolizumab 1,200 mg intravenously every 3 weeks. An ECOG performance status of 0 or 1 was recorded for the patients, and 0 to 3 prior chemotherapy regimens had been received by the patients. In the same patients who had TCR sequencing, pretreatment tumors also underwent whole exome sequencing and RNA sequencing. Twenty-five of 29 patients were males with bladder-origin urothelial cancer, and about 65% of the roughly 30 reported a prior smoking history. An exploratory multi-omic analysis was conducted of the somatic, immune and clinical correlates of response to PD-L1 blockade with atezolizumab in urothelial cancer. Just over 28 patients had pretreatment blood TCR-seq, some 25 had at least one posttreatment blood collection, and some 25 had tumor TCR-seq. TCR sequencing covered pretreatment tumor samples and matched, serially collected peripheral blood taken before and after atezolizumab treatment. Blood samples gave a median of approximately 150,000 T cells and roughly 83,000 unique TCRs, with a median clonality of roughly 0.08. Durable clinical benefit was achieved by nine patients but not by the remaining 20. Progression-free survival longer than 6 months counted as durable clinical benefit, and TCR features were additionally tested against both progression-free and overall survival. Blood samples were analyzed 3 weeks after the start of treatment (second dose) and 6 weeks after the start of treatment. Study-wide conclusions, independent of this receptor: Patients with durable benefit showed greater expansion of tumor-associated TCR clones in peripheral blood 3 weeks after starting treatment (n ≈ 21, p = 0.022). Improved progression-free and overall survival was associated with having pretreatment peripheral blood TCR clonality below the median. Because of the small sample size (n ≈ 29) and the many exploratory analyses performed, the results are intended to be regarded as hypothesis-generating.

Synthetic TCR analog templates were spiked into each PCR to estimate absolute template abundance from read counts. TCRbeta CDR3 regions were amplified from genomic DNA with bias-controlled V and J gene primers using the immunoSEQ assay. Rearranged TCRbeta segments were sequenced at approximately 20X coverage. From the authors' description of their analysis: Sequencing errors were corrected by clustering, and CDR3s were annotated against IMGT so that V, D and J genes could be assigned. Downstream analyses used only productive TCRbeta rearrangements, leaving out any out-of-frame or stop-codon sequences. To compute clonality, Shannon entropy was normalized by the log of the number of unique productive sequences and then subtracted from one. Fisher's exact test with Benjamini-Hochberg correction, using a cutoff of adjusted p below 0.01, was how clones that differed between time points or between blood and tumor were identified. Held by TCRdb, this immuneACCESS table contains in-frame sequences only and omits some clones. Under half of the omission traces to an unresolved V gene where checked; the cause of the rest is unknown. That table is the source of V, J and clone size, and D and trimming were worked out from the DNA. In this sample the table shows more than 50,000 clones, 81% of which occur a single time. 3.2% of the sample comes from the top ten.

CDR1 and CDR2, looked up from the germline V gene, are SNHLY and FYNNEI. The CDR3 covers 15 residues, taking in both the cysteine and the phenylalanine. Only CDR3 DNA remains: 45 bases, in frame from the first base. At the junction V is shortened by 4 bases and J by 8 bases; bases outside the gene matches: 10. This material consisted of PBMCs, taken around atezolizumab (anti-PD-L1) treatment. The clonotype originates from a man between 65 and 85 years old with urothelial cancer. The V and J segments used are TRBV2 and TRBJ1-4, and 7 junctional nucleotides match TRBD1. The CDR3 reads CASSVLGGVGEKLFF. The DNA sequence reads TGTGCCAGCAGTGTTTTAGGGGGCGTGGGGGAAAAACTGTTTTTT.